This TCR beta chain was recovered during a study of T cell responses to AZD1222 COVID-19 vaccine. V gave up 0 bases and J gave up 1 base, with 9 bases separating them. CDR3 length: 15 residues. Germline V lookup: CDR1 LNHNV, CDR2 YYDKDF (reference sequence). Generated by immunoSEQ multiplex PCR, the TCRdb table keeps only in-frame clones and is missing some. The sample lists 85,000 to 90,000 clones, approximately 89% seen once, with roughly 5.3% in the top ten. The receptor's source is an adult who received the AZD1222 COVID-19 vaccine. This material consisted of peripheral blood, taken 28 days after the second AZD1222 dose. The rearrangement links TRBV15 to TRBJ1-1, with D unclear. The CDR3 region is CATSRDLKENTEAFF. CDR3 bases: TGTGCCACCAGCAGAGATCTCAAAGAGAACACTGAAGCTTTCTTT.